This T cell receptor (beta chain) was found in a study of T cells in Graves' hyperthyroidism and ophthalmopathy. Notes on the study in general: Researchers found most expanded thyroid clonotypes above 0.001 in blood as well.

TCR beta CDR3 regions were amplified from RNA transcripts. Initially, a first-round RT-PCR of the TCR CDR3 employed the HTBI primer set. TCRdb itself ran the multiplex PCR reads through MiXCR, one entry per CDR3 protein. In the table there are approximately 400,000 distinct CDR3 sequences, approximately 18% of which are singletons. The CDR3 totals 16 residues. The V segment lost 0 bases and the J segment 6 bases; nucleotides outside the gene matches: 8. CDR1 is SGHRS, CDR2 YFSETQ, per germline. This clonotype was counted ten times or more. Its antigen is currently unknown. Sample: blood. This receptor was taken from a man younger than 35 with Graves' ophthalmopathy. The genes are TRBV5-1 and TRBJ1-2; 10 nucleotides align to TRBD1. CDR3 nucleotide sequence: TGCGCCAGCAGCTTGGTGGGACAGGGGCTCGACAATGGCTACACCTTC. The encoded protein is CASSLVGQGLDNGYTF.